Sequencing of this T cell receptor beta chain was carried out in a study of blood T cell repertoires in COVID-19. Across the whole study: Whether acute or convalescent, the COVID-19 samples came from the United States, Italy and Spain. T cells, B-cell-depleted T cells, or PBMCs supplied cDNA or gDNA.

The CDR3 consists of 13 residues. Trimming pared 3 bases from V and 8 bases from J, leaving 11 bases between. Germline CDR1 is SGHTA and CDR2 is FQGNSA. Original methodology: Scientists estimated how many nucleated cells there were by amplifying reference gene primers. Produced via immunoSEQ multiplex PCR; TCRdb's table is partial and in-frame only. V and J calls and clone size are copied from that table; D and trimming were computed from the DNA. The repertoire holds about 120,000 clones, with around nine tenths as singletons. This chain links TRBV7-2 with TRBJ2-1; possibly TRBD2 for D (6 bases). The receptor comes from a woman aged 50 to 65 with acute or convalescent COVID-19. Sequenced input: peripheral blood. For the CDR3, the DNA is TGTGCCAGCAGCTTTCCCTGGAGGGATGAGCAGTTCTTC. Translating gives CASSFPWRDEQFF.